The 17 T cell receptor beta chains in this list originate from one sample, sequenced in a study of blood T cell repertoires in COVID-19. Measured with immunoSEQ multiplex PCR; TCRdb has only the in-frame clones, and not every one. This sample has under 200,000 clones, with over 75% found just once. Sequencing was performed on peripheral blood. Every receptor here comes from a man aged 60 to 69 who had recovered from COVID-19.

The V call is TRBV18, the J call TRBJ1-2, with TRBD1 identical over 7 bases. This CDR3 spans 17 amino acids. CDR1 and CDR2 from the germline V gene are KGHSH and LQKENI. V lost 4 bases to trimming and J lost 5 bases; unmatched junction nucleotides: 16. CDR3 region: CASSRSPTGSLTYGYTF. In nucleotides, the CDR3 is TGTGCCAGCTCACGCTCCCCGACAGGGTCACTAACTTATGGCTACACCTTC.

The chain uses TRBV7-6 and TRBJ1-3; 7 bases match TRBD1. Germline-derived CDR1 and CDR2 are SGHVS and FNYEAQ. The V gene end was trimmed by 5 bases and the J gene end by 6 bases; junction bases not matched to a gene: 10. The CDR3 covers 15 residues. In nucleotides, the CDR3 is TGTGCCAGCAGCCCCACATCGGGACAGCCAAACACCATATATTTT. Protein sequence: CASSPTSGQPNTIYF.

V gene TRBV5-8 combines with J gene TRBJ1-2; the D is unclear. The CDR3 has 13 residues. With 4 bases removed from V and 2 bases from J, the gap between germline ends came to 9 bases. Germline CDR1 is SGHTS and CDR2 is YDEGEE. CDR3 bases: TGTGCCAGCAGCCGGACGGGGAACTATGGCTACACCTTC. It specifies CASSRTGNYGYTF.

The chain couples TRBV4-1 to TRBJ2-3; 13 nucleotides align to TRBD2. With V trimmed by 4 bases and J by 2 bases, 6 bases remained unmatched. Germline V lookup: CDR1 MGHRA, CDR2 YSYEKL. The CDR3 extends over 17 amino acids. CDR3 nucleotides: TGCGCCAGCAGCCGAGGACTAGCGGGGGTGATCACAGATACGCAGTATTTT. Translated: CASSRGLAGVITDTQYF.

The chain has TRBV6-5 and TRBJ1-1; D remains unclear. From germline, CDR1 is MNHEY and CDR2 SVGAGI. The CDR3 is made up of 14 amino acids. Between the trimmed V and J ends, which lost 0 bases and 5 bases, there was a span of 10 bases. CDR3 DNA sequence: TGTGCCAGCAGTTACTCGGGCGGGTATACTGAAGCTTTCTTT. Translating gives CASSYSGGYTEAFF.

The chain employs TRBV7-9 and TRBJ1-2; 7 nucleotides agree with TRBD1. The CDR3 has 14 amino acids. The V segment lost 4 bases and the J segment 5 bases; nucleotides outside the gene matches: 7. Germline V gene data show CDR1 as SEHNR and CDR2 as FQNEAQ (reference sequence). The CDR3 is CASSSEGAGYGYTF. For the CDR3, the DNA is TGTGCCAGCAGCTCGGAGGGGGCGGGTTATGGCTACACCTTC.

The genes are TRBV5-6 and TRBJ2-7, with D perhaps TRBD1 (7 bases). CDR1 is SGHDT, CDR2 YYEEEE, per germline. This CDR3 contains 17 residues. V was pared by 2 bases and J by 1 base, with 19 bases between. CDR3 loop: CASSLVKRVRGSYEQYF. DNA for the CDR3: TGTGCCAGCAGCTTAGTTAAGCGGGTCAGGGGGTCCTACGAGCAGTACTTC.

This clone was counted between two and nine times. The CDR3 DNA sequence: TGTGCCAGCAGCTTGGAGGGAGGGGATAATTCACCCCTCCACTTT. As protein: CASSLEGGDNSPLHF. The chain combines TRBV5-5 with TRBJ1-6; TRBD1 might be the D (5 bases). V dropped 0 bases and J dropped 5 bases, with 9 bases sitting between them. The CDR3 consists of 15 residues. Germline-derived CDR1 and CDR2 are SGHKS and YYEKEE (reference sequence).

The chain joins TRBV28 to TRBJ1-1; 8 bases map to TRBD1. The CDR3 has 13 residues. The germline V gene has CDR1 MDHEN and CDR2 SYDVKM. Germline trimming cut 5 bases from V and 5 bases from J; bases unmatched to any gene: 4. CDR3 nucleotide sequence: TGTGCCAGCAGTACCAGGGGGCGGACTGAAGCTTTCTTT. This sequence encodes CASSTRGRTEAFF.

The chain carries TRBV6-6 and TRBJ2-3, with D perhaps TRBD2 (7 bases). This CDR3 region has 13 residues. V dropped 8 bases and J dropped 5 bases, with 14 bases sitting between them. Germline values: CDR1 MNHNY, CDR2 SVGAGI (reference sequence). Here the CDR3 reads CASGGGGKDTQYF. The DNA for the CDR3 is TGTGCCAGCGGGGGAGGGGGAAAAGATACGCAGTATTTT.

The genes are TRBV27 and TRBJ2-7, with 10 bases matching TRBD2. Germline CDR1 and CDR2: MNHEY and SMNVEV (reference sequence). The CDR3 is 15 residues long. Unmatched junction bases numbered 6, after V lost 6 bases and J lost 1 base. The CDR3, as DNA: TGTGCCAGCAGCCAAGGACTAGCGGTATCCTACGAGCAGTACTTC. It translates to CASSQGLAVSYEQYF.

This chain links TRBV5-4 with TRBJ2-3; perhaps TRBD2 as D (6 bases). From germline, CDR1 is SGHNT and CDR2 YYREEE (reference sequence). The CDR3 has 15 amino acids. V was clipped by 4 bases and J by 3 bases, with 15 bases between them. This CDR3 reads CASSQQTGRTDTQYF. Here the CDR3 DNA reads TGTGCCAGCAGCCAACAGACTGGGAGGACAGATACGCAGTATTTT.

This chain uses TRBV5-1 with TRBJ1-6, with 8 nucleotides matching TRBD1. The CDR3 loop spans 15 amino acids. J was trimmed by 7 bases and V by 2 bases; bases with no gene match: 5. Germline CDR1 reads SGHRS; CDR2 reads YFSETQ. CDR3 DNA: TGCGCCAGCAGCTTCCGGGACAGGCCAAATTCACCCCTCCACTTT. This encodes CASSFRDRPNSPLHF.

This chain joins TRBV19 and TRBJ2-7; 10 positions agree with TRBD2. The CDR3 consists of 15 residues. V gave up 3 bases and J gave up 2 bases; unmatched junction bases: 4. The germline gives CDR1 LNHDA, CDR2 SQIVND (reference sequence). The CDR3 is CASSMPSGGAYEQYF. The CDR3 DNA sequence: TGTGCCAGTAGTATGCCCAGCGGGGGGGCCTACGAGCAGTACTTC.

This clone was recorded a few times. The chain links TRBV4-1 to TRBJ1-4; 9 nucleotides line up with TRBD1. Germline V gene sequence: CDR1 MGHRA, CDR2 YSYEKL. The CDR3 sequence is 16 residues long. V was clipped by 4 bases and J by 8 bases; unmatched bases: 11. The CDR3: CASSREPGQGREKLFF. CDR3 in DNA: TGCGCCAGCAGCCGGGAACCGGGACAGGGAAGAGAAAAACTGTTTTTT.

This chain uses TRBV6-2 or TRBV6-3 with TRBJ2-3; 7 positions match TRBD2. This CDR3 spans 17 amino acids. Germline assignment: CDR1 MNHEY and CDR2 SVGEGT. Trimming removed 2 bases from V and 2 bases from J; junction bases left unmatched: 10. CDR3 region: CASSYPVERGITDTQYF. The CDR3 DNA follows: TGTGCCAGCAGTTACCCGGTTGAGCGGGGAATCACAGATACGCAGTATTTT.

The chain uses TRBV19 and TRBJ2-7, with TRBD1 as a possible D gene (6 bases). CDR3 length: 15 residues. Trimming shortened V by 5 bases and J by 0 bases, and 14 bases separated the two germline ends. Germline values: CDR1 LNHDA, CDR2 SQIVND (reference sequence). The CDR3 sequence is CASSALGHASYEQYF. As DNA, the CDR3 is TGTGCCAGTAGTGCGCTGGGACACGCCTCCTACGAGCAGTACTTC.